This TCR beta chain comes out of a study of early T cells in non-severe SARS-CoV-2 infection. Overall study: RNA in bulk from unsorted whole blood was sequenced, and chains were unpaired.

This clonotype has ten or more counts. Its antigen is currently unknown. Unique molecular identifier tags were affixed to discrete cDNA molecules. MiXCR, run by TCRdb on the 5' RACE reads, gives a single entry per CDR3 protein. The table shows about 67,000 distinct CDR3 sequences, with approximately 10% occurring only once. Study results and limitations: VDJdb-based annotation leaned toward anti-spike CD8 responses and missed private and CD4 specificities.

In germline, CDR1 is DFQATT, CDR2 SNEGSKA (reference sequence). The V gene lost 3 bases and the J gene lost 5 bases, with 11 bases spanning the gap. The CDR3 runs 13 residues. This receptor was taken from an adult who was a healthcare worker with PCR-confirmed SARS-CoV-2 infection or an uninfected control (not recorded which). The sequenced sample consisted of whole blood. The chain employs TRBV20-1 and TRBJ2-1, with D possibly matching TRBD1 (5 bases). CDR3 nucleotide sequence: TGCAGTGCTAGGGTACGGACAAACAATGAGCAGTTCTTC. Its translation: CSARVRTNNEQFF.